The 32 T cell receptor beta chains listed next were all sequenced from one sample in a study of vaccination effects on CD4 cells after COVID-19. Generated by immunoSEQ multiplex PCR, the TCRdb table keeps only in-frame clones and is missing some. The sample has about 44,000 clones; approximately 82% are singletons. Their specific antigens are unknown. CD4+ T cell isolation took place after approximately ten days of culture. By PCR, the person was confirmed to have had SARS-CoV-2 infection between March and December 2020. Participants each got two BNT162b2 or mRNA-1273 vaccine doses. This specimen consisted of CD4+ T cells from PBMCs cultured without peptide, obtained after COVID-19 vaccination. Every receptor here comes from a human donor who had a prior SARS-CoV-2 infection.

The chain joins TRBV18 to TRBJ1-1; tentatively, D is TRBD1 (5 bases). Germline CDR1 and CDR2: KGHSH and LQKENI. There are 16 residues in the CDR3. The V and J ends lost 1 base and 3 bases respectively, with 15 bases between them. CDR3 residues: CASSPLGGGVDTEAFF. The CDR3 nucleotides read TGTGCCAGCTCACCACTCGGTGGGGGAGTGGACACTGAAGCTTTCTTT.

This sequence joins TRBV18 and TRBJ2-7, with a tentative D call TRBD2 (6 bases). The CDR3 runs to 17 residues. Looked up from germline, CDR1 is KGHSH and CDR2 is LQKENI. Deletions cut 1 base from V and 0 bases from J, with 16 bases between. CDR3 protein: CASSPRASGVPSYEQYF. DNA for the CDR3: TGTGCCAGCTCACCACGGGCATCGGGAGTGCCCTCCTACGAGCAGTACTTC.

The count of this clone is one. The V gene is TRBV9, the J gene TRBJ2-3; TRBD2 aligns across 7 bases. Losses at the gene ends were 4 bases for V and 2 bases for J; bases not matched to a gene: 7. CDR1 SGDLS and CDR2 YYNGEE come from the germline V gene. The CDR3 is made up of 15 amino acids. CDR3 loop: CASSFGTTDTDTQYF. In DNA form, the CDR3 reads TGTGCCAGCAGCTTCGGGACTACTGACACAGATACGCAGTATTTT.

J is TRBJ1-2 and V is TRBV12-3 or TRBV12-4; D gene ambiguous. The CDR3 length is 13 residues. Trimming stripped 3 bases from V and 6 bases from J, with 11 bases between. The CDR3 DNA follows: TGTGCCAGCAGTTTCGACTGGTCTCATGGCTACACCTTC. This translates into CASSFDWSHGYTF.

This clone appeared a few times. The chain links TRBV7-6 to TRBJ2-7; 7 nucleotides line up with TRBD1. CDR3 size: 15 residues. The J segment lost 3 bases and the V segment lost 1 base, leaving 6 bases of the junction unmatched. From germline, CDR1 is SGHVS and CDR2 FNYEAQ. The CDR3 DNA reads TGTGCCAGCAGCTTAGGGGGACAGCCTTACTACGAGCAGTACTTC. This translates into CASSLGGQPYYEQYF.

The V call is TRBV5-1, the J call TRBJ1-6; 7 bases agree with TRBD1. This CDR3 spans 16 amino acids. V was clipped by 6 bases and J by 0 bases; unmatched bases: 6. Germline V gene data show CDR1 as SGHRS and CDR2 as YFSETQ. CDR3 bases: TGCGCCAGCACCTCGGGACAGCTCTCCTATAATTCACCCCTCCACTTT. Its protein product is CASTSGQLSYNSPLHF.

The V call is TRBV11-3, the J call TRBJ2-1, with D maybe TRBD2 (5 bases). From germline, CDR1 is SGHNT and CDR2 YENEEA. CDR3 size: 14 residues. V lost 5 bases and J lost 7, with 15 bases in between. The CDR3 here is CASSVQEAVNEQFF. The CDR3 DNA reads as TGTGCCAGCAGCGTTCAGGAAGCGGTTAATGAGCAGTTCTTC.

V is TRBV27 and J is TRBJ1-1; D is unclear. V was trimmed by 3 bases and J by 5 bases, leaving 10 bases between them. CDR3 length: 13 residues. The V gene's germline CDR1 is MNHEY and CDR2 SMNVEV (reference sequence). CDR3 sequence reads: CASSLVAGTEAFF. CDR3 coding DNA: TGTGCCAGCAGTTTGGTGGCGGGAACTGAAGCTTTCTTT.

This chain joins TRBV2 and TRBJ1-5, with 7 bases that match TRBD1. This CDR3 spans 14 amino acids. Germline V gene sequence: CDR1 SNHLY, CDR2 FYNNEI. V shed 2 bases and J 6 bases; nucleotides not matched to a gene: 4. The CDR3 reads CASSERGRFQPQHF. CDR3 coding DNA: TGTGCCAGCAGTGAAAGGGGGCGATTTCAGCCCCAGCATTTT. Full variable domain (rest looked up from reference TRBV2 and TRBJ1-5): EPEVTQTPSHQVTQMGQEVILRCVPISNHLYFYWYRQILGQKVEFLVSFYNNEISEKSEIFDDQFSVERPDGSNFTLKIRSTKLEDSAMYFCASSERGRFQPQHFGDGTRLSIL.

As DNA, the CDR3 is TGTGCCAGCAGCACCCGCCGGGACAGGGGCGCAGATACGCAGTATTTT. Translation gives CASSTRRDRGADTQYF. This chain uses TRBV28 with TRBJ2-3; 10 nucleotides agree with TRBD1. V was clipped by 6 bases and J by 4 bases; unmatched bases: 10. The CDR3 covers 16 residues. Germline CDR1 and CDR2: MDHEN and SYDVKM. Combining the CDR3 with reference TRBV28 and TRBJ2-3 gives the whole variable domain DVKVTQSSRYLVKRTGEKVFLECVQDMDHENMFWYRQDPGLGLRLIYFSYDVKMKEKGDIPEGYSVSREKKERFSLILESASTNQTSMYLCASSTRRDRGADTQYFGPGTRLTVL.

V usage is TRBV20-1 and J usage is TRBJ1-2; D gene uncertain. From germline, CDR1 is DFQATT and CDR2 SNEGSKA (reference sequence). The V gene lost 5 bases and the J gene lost 2 bases, with 6 bases spanning the gap. The CDR3 has 11 amino acids. CDR3 loop: CSALGNYGYTF. DNA for the CDR3: TGCAGTGCTTTAGGGAACTATGGCTACACCTTC.

The chain links TRBV7-3 to TRBJ1-2; D unclear. V was trimmed by 4 bases and J by 3 bases, leaving 12 bases between them. Looked up from germline, CDR1 is SGHTA and CDR2 is FQGTGA. The CDR3 has 14 residues. The CDR3 DNA sequence: TGTGCCAGCAGCTCCCGGCGGTCAGACTATGGCTACACCTTC. This translates into CASSSRRSDYGYTF.

This clone has just a few counts. The chain is built from TRBV5-4 and TRBJ1-6, with D tentatively TRBD1 (5 bases). V lost 4 bases to trimming and J lost 9 bases, with 20 bases between them. The CDR3 sequence is 16 residues long. The germline gives CDR1 SGHNT, CDR2 YYREEE (reference sequence). CDR3 DNA: TGTGCCAGCAGCCAAATTGGGACTCCTAGAGGTTCACCCCTCCACTTT. This translates into CASSQIGTPRGSPLHF. The complete variable domain, with remaining parts taken from reference TRBV5-4 and TRBJ1-6, reads ETGVTQSPTHLIKTRGQQVTLRCSSQSGHNTVSWYQQALGQGPQFIFQYYREEENGRGNFPPRFSGLQFPNYSSELNVNALELDDSALYLCASSQIGTPRGSPLHFGNGTRLTVT.

The chain carries TRBV9 and TRBJ2-2; TRBD2 matches 9 bases. CDR1 and CDR2 (germline): SGDLS, YYNGEE. V was clipped by 4 bases and J by 7 bases; unmatched bases: 8. The CDR3 has 15 residues. CDR3 region: CASSPRGGQSGELFF. The CDR3 nucleotides are TGTGCCAGCAGCCCGCGGGGGGGCCAAAGCGGGGAGCTGTTTTTT.

V usage is TRBV10-3 and J usage is TRBJ1-4; weak D call: TRBD1 (6 bases). V was pared by 3 bases and J by 11 bases, with 16 bases between. This CDR3 is 14 amino acids long. Per the germline V gene, CDR1 is ENHRY and CDR2 is SYGVKD. The CDR3, as DNA: TGTGCCATCAGTGAAGGGGGAGGCCCTAGGAAACTGTTTTTT. Translation gives CAISEGGGPRKLFF.

The CDR3 DNA reads as TGTGCCAGCAGCTTCGACAGTAAATACACTGAAGCTTTCTTT. This sequence encodes CASSFDSKYTEAFF. J is TRBJ1-1 and V is TRBV11-3; possibly TRBD1 for D (5 bases). CDR3 length: 14 residues. The V end lost 3 bases, the J end lost 3 bases, and 11 bases lay between the germline ends. Germline-derived CDR1 and CDR2 are SGHNT and YENEEA.

The V gene is TRBV18, the J gene TRBJ1-1; 8 nucleotides align to TRBD1. The length of the CDR3 is 16 residues. Germline V gene lookup returns CDR1 KGHSH and CDR2 LQKENI. The J segment lost 6 bases and the V segment lost 5 bases, leaving 14 bases of the junction unmatched. This chain's CDR3 is CASSTRLGQGGSEAFF. The CDR3 DNA sequence: TGTGCCAGCTCAACGCGACTCGGACAGGGAGGCTCTGAAGCTTTCTTT.

The chain uses TRBV7-3 and TRBJ2-1; 9 bases align to TRBD2. Trimming took 5 bases from V and 5 from J; bases not matched to a gene: 4. Germline lookup yields CDR1 SGHTA and CDR2 FQGTGA. The CDR3 contains 14 residues. Here the CDR3 DNA reads TGTGCCAGCAGCGGCGGGAGGGACAACAATGAGCAGTTCTTC. It codes for CASSGGRDNNEQFF. The whole variable domain, remainder taken from reference TRBV7-3 and TRBJ2-1, is GAGVSQTPSNKVTEKGKYVELRCDPISGHTALYWYRQSLGQGPEFLIYFQGTGAADDSGLPNDRFFAVRPEGSVSTLKIQRTERGDSAVYLCASSGGRDNNEQFFGPGTRLTVL.

The chain has TRBV9 and TRBJ2-3, with 7 bases that match TRBD1. The CDR3 runs to 13 residues. Germline values: CDR1 SGDLS, CDR2 YYNGEE. V lost 4 bases and J lost 3; bases outside the gene matches: 2. The CDR3 DNA is TGTGCCAGCAGCAGGGACAGAACAGATACGCAGTATTTT. Translation gives CASSRDRTDTQYF.

This rearrangement joins TRBV27 to TRBJ2-5; maybe TRBD1 (6 bases). V was trimmed by 7 bases and J by 7 bases, leaving 19 bases between them. This CDR3 comprises 14 residues. Germline V gene data show CDR1 as MNHEY and CDR2 as SMNVEV (reference sequence). The CDR3 here is CASTRRGLGGTQYF. The DNA for the CDR3 is TGTGCCAGCACCCGCAGGGGTTTAGGTGGGACCCAGTACTTC.

The chain couples TRBV19 to TRBJ1-2, with TRBD1 identical over 8 bases. The germline CDR1 and CDR2 sequences are LNHDA and SQIVND (reference sequence). The CDR3 has 14 residues. The junction had 10 bases not matched to a gene; V was cut back by 6 bases and J by 7 bases. The CDR3: CASRGGRGLSGYTF. The CDR3 region has the DNA TGTGCCAGTAGGGGGGGCAGGGGGCTCTCTGGCTACACCTTC.

The chain recombines TRBV15 with TRBJ2-3; no clear D. V was cut by 3 bases and J by 5 bases, with 15 bases left in between. CDR1 and CDR2 from the germline V gene are LNHNV and YYDKDF (reference sequence). This CDR3 comprises 15 residues. The CDR3 reads CATSRVHALGDTQYF. Written as DNA, the CDR3 is TGTGCCACCAGCAGGGTCCACGCCCTGGGAGATACGCAGTATTTT.

The gene calls are TRBV15 and TRBJ1-5; D not certain. Germline V lookup: CDR1 LNHNV, CDR2 YYDKDF (reference sequence). Trimming left V 1 base short and J 6 bases short, with 19 bases between. The CDR3 sequence is 17 residues long. CDR3 bases: TGTGCCACCAGCAGAGTAGTACCCATCCCACGACGTCAGCCCCAGCATTTT. Amino acids: CATSRVVPIPRRQPQHF.

The chain uses TRBV28 and TRBJ2-1; D may be TRBD2 (5 bases). Germline-derived CDR1 and CDR2 are MDHEN and SYDVKM. V lost 5 bases and J 8 bases, leaving 10 bases between the germline ends. The CDR3 runs to 12 residues. The CDR3, as DNA: TGTGCCAGCAGTGGGAGTTACGATGAGCAGTTCTTC. It is translated as CASSGSYDEQFF.

This clone was seen more than once but under ten times. The chain uses TRBV5-1 and TRBJ2-7; 8 nucleotides align to TRBD1. V lost 4 bases to trimming and J lost 4 bases; unmatched junction nucleotides: 7. This CDR3 has 14 residues. Looked up from germline, CDR1 is SGHRS and CDR2 is YFSETQ. The CDR3 sequence: CASSEGTGLYEQYF. For the CDR3, the DNA is TGCGCCAGCAGCGAAGGGACAGGCCTTTACGAGCAGTACTTC. The full variable domain, in which reference TRBV5-1 and TRBJ2-7 provide the parts outside the CDR3, is KAGVTQTPRYLIKTRGQQVTLSCSPISGHRSVSWYQQTPGQGLQFLFEYFSETQRNKGNFPGRFSGRQFSNSRSEMNVSTLELGDSALYLCASSEGTGLYEQYFGPGTRLTVT.

The chain combines TRBV20-1 with TRBJ2-7; D could derive from TRBD1 or TRBD2 (6 bases each). V lost 2 bases to trimming and J lost 9 bases, with 11 bases between them. The germline V gene has CDR1 DFQATT and CDR2 SNEGSKA (reference sequence). This CDR3 is 11 amino acids long. The CDR3 spells CSARSQGGQYF. The DNA of the CDR3 is TGCAGTGCTAGATCACAGGGAGGGCAGTACTTC.

J is TRBJ2-1 and V is TRBV9; 11 bases line up with TRBD2. This CDR3 has 15 residues. Germline lookup yields CDR1 SGDLS and CDR2 YYNGEE. Losses at the gene ends were 0 bases for V and 8 bases for J; bases not matched to a gene: 4. The CDR3 DNA is TGTGCCAGCAGCGTAGGACTAGCGGGAAGCGATGAGCAGTTCTTC. Translation: CASSVGLAGSDEQFF.

The rearrangement links TRBV7-8 to TRBJ2-1; D is unclear. Trimming took 3 bases from V and 2 from J, leaving 11 bases between them. The CDR3 has 15 amino acids. In germline, CDR1 is SGHVS, CDR2 FQNEAQ. The CDR3, as DNA: TGTGCCAGCAGCTTGGCACCAGGTGCCTACAATGAGCAGTTCTTC. Amino acids: CASSLAPGAYNEQFF.

The chain joins TRBV6-2 or TRBV6-3 to TRBJ2-5; no clear D. CDR1 and CDR2 (germline): MNHEY, SVGEGT. Trimming stripped 4 bases from V and 2 bases from J, with 14 bases between. This CDR3 region has 15 residues. This CDR3 is CASSWSGPLQETQYF. Written as DNA, the CDR3 is TGTGCCAGCAGTTGGTCGGGCCCGCTACAAGAGACCCAGTACTTC.

The chain has TRBV14 and TRBJ2-1, with D possibly TRBD2 on 6 matching bases. The V gene lost 4 bases and the J gene lost 4 bases, with 8 bases spanning the gap. In germline, CDR1 is SGHDN, CDR2 FVKESK. CDR3 size: 13 residues. The CDR3 DNA is TGTGCCAGCAGCCCCGGGACTTACAATGAGCAGTTCTTC. It yields the protein CASSPGTYNEQFF.

The CDR3 bases are TGTGCCAGCAGCTTAGATCCGGTCCCGGGTGCTAAGAAGTTCTTC. Translation: CASSLDPVPGAKKFF. The chain uses TRBV11-2 and TRBJ2-1; D not resolved. Per the germline V gene, CDR1 is SGHAT and CDR2 is FQNNGV. The CDR3 extends over 15 amino acids. Between the trimmed V and J ends, which lost 0 bases and 14 bases, there was a span of 20 bases.

The V gene is TRBV3-1 (or the pseudogene TRBV3-2), the J gene TRBJ2-1; 8 nucleotides match TRBD2. The CDR3 totals 14 residues. After removal of 2 bases from V and 15 bases from J, the junction contained 12 bases not matched to a gene. Looked up from germline, CDR1 is LGHDT and CDR2 is YNNKEL (reference sequence). The CDR3 nucleotides read TGTGCCAGCAGCCAAATCTTCGGGGGGGGCCCTCCGTTCTTC. The encoded protein is CASSQIFGGGPPFF.